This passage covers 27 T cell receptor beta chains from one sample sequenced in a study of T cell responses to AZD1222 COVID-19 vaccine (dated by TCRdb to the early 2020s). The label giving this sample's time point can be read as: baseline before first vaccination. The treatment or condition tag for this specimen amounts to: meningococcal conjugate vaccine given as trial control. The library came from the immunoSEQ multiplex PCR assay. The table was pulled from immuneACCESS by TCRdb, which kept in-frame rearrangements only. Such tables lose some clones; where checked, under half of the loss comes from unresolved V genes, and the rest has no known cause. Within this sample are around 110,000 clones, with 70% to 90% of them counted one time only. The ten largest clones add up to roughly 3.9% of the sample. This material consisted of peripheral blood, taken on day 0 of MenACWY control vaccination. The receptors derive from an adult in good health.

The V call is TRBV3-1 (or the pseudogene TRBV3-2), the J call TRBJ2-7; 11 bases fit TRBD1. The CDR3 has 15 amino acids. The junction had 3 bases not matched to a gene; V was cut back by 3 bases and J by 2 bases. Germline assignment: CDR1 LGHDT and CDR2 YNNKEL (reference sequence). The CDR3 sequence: CASSHTGQGAYEQYF. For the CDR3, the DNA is TGTGCCAGCAGCCACACGGGACAGGGGGCCTACGAGCAGTACTTC.

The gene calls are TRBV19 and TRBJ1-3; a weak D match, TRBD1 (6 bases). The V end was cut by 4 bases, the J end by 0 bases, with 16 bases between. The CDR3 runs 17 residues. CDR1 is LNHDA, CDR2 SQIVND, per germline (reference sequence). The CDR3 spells CASSKSGTGSSGNTIYF. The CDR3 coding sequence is TGTGCCAGTAGTAAATCCGGTACAGGGAGCTCTGGAAACACCATATATTTT.

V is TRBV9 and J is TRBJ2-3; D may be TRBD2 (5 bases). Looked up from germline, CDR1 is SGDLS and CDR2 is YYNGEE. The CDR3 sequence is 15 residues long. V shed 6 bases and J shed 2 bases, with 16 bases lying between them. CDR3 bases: TGTGCCAGCAACCTAATGGGGAGTTCCACAGATACGCAGTATTTT. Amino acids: CASNLMGSSTDTQYF.

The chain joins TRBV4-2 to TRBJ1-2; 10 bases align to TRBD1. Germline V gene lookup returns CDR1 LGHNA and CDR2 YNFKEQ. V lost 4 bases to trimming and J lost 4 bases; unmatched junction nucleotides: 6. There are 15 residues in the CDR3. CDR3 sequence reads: CASSPRDRGSYGYTF. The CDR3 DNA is TGTGCCAGCAGCCCGAGGGACAGGGGAAGCTATGGCTACACCTTC.

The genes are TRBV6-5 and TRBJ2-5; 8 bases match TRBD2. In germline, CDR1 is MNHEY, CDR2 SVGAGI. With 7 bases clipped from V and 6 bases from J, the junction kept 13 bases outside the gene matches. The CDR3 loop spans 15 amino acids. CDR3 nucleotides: TGTGCCAGCACGTCACCCGGGGGGGCGAGAAAGACCCAGTACTTC. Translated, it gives CASTSPGGARKTQYF.

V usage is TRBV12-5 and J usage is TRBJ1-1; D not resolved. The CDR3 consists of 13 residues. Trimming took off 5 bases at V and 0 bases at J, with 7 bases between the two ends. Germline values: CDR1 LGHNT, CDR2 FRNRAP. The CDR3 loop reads CASGKNMNTEAFF. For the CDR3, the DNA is TGTGCTAGTGGTAAAAACATGAACACTGAAGCTTTCTTT.

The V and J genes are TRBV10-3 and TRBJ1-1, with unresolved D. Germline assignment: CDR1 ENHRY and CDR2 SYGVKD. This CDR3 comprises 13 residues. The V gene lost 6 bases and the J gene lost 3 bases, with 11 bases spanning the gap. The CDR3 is CAISDNRHTEAFF. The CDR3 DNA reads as TGTGCCATCAGCGATAATAGGCACACTGAAGCTTTCTTT.

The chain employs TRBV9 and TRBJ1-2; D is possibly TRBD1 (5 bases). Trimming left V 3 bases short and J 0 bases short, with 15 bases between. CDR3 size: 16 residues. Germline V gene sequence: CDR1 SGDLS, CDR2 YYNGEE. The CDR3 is CASSAGVVAANYGYTF. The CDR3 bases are TGTGCCAGCAGCGCGGGGGTAGTGGCAGCTAACTATGGCTACACCTTC.

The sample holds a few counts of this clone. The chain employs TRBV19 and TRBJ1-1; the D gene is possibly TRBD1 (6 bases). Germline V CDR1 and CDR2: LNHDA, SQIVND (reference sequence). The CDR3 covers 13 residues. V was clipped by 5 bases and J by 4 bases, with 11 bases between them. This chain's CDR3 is CASSARGSTEAFF. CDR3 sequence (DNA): TGTGCCAGTAGTGCCAGGGGAAGCACTGAAGCTTTCTTT.

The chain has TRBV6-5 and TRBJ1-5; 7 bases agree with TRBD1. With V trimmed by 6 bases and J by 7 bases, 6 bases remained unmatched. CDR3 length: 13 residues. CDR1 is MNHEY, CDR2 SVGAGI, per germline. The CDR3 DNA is TGTGCCAGCAGCCCCCGAGGGGGCCAGCCCCAGCATTTT. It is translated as CASSPRGGQPQHF.

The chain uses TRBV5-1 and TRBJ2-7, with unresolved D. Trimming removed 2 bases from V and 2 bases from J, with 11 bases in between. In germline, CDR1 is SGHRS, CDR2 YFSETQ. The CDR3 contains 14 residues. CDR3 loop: CASSFRADTYEQYF. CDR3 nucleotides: TGCGCCAGCAGCTTTAGGGCAGATACCTACGAGCAGTACTTC.

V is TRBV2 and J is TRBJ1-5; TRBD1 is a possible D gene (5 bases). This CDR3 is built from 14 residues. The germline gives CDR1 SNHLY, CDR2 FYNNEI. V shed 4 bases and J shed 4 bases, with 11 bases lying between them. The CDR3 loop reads CASSGGNRNQPQHF. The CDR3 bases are TGTGCCAGCAGTGGGGGGAATAGAAATCAGCCCCAGCATTTT.

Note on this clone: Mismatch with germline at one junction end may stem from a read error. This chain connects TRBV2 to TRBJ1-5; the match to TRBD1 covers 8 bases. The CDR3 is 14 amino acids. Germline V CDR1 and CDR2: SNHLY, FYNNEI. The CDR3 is CASSSRGQNLPQHF. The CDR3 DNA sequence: TGTGCCAGCAGTTCCAGGGGGCAAAATCTGCCCCAGCATTTT.

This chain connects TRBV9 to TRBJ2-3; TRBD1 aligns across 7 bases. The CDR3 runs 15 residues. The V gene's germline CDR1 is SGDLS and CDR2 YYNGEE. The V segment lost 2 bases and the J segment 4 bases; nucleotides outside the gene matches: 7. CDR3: CASSVQGVAADTQYF. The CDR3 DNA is TGTGCCAGCAGCGTCCAGGGGGTAGCTGCAGATACGCAGTATTTT.

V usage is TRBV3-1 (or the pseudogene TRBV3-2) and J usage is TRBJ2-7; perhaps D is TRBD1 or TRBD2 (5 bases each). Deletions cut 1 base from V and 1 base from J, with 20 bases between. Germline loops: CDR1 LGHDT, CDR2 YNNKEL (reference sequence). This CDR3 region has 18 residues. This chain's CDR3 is CASSQAPKRGLLSYEQYF. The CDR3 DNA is TGTGCCAGCAGCCAAGCACCTAAGAGGGGCCTTCTATCCTACGAGCAGTACTTC.

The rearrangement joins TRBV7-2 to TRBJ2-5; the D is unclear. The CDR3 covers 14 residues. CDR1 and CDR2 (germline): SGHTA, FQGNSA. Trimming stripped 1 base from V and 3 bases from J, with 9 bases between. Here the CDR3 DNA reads TGTGCCAGCAGCTTAGGGCCCGCCGAAGAGACCCAGTACTTC. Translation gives CASSLGPAEETQYF.

CDR3: CASSEVSGNQPQHF. The CDR3 nucleotides are TGTGCCAGCAGTGAAGTTTCCGGGAATCAGCCCCAGCATTTT. V is TRBV2 and J is TRBJ1-5; D uncertain. V was pared by 1 base and J by 4 bases, with 8 bases between. Germline V gene data show CDR1 as SNHLY and CDR2 as FYNNEI. The CDR3 is made up of 14 amino acids.

CDR3 in DNA: TGTGCCAGCTCAACCCGCCCGGGGGGCTTCTACGAGCAGTACTTC. Amino acid sequence: CASSTRPGGFYEQYF. This chain uses TRBV28 with TRBJ2-7; D might be TRBD2 (7 bases). This CDR3 is built from 15 residues. In germline, CDR1 is MDHEN, CDR2 SYDVKM. Trimming cost V 8 bases and J 3 bases, with 20 bases left between them.

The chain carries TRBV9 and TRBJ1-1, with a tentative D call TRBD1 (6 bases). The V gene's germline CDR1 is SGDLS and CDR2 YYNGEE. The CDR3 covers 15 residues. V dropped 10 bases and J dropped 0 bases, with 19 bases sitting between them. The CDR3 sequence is CAGSPQGIMNTEAFF. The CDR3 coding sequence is TGTGCCGGGTCTCCACAGGGCATCATGAACACTGAAGCTTTCTTT.

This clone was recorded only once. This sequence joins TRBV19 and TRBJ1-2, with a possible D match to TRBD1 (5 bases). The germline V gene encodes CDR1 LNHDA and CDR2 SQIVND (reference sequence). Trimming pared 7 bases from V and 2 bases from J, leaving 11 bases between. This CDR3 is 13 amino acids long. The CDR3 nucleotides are TGTGCCAGTAAACCGGGGCGAAACTATGGCTACACCTTC. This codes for CASKPGRNYGYTF.

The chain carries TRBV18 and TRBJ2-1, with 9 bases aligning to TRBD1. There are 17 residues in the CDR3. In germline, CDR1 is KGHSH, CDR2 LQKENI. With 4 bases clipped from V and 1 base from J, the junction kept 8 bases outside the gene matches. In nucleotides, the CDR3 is TGTGCCAGCTCACAAGAACAGGGGGCAGGATCCTACAATGAGCAGTTCTTC. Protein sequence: CASSQEQGAGSYNEQFF.

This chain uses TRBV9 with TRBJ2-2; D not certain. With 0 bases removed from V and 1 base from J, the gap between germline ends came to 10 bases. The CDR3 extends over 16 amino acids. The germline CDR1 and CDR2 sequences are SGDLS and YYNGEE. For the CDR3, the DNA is TGTGCCAGCAGCGTAGACCATCCTCGGAACACCGGGGAGCTGTTTTTT. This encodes CASSVDHPRNTGELFF.

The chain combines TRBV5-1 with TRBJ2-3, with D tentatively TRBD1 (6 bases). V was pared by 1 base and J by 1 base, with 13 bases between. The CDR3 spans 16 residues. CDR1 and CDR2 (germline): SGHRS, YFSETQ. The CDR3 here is CASSLQGQRGTDTQYF. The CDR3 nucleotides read TGCGCCAGCAGCTTGCAGGGGCAGCGAGGCACAGATACGCAGTATTTT.

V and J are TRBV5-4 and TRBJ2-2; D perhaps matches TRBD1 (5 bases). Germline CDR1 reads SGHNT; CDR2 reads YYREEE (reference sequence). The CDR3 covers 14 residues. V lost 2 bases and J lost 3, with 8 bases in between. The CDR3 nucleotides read TGTGCCAGCAGCTTAGGGGTAGACACCGGGGAGCTGTTTTTT. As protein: CASSLGVDTGELFF.

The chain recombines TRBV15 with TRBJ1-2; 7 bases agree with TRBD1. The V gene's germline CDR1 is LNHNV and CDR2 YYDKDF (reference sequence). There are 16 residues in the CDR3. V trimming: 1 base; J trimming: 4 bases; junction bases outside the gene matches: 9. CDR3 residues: CATSRAGTVGAYGYTF. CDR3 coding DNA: TGTGCCACCAGCAGAGCCGGGACAGTTGGGGCCTATGGCTACACCTTC.

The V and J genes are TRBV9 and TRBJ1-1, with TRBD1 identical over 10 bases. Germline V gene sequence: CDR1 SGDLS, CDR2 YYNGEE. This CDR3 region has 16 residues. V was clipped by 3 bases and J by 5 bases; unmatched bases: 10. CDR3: CASSARWTGGGTEAFF. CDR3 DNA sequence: TGTGCCAGCAGCGCCCGCTGGACAGGGGGAGGGACTGAAGCTTTCTTT. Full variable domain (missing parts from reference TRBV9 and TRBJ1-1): DSGVTQTPKHLITATGQRVTLRCSPRSGDLSVYWYQQSLDQGLQFLIQYYNGEERAKGNILERFSAQQFPDLHSELNLSSLELGDSALYFCASSARWTGGGTEAFFGQGTRLTVV.

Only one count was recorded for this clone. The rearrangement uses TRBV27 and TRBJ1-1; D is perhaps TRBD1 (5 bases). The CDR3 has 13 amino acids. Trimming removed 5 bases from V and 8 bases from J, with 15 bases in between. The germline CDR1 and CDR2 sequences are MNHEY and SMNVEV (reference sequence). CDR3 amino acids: CASSPPGRGEAFF. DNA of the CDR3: TGTGCCAGCAGTCCTCCGGGCCGGGGGGAAGCTTTCTTT.